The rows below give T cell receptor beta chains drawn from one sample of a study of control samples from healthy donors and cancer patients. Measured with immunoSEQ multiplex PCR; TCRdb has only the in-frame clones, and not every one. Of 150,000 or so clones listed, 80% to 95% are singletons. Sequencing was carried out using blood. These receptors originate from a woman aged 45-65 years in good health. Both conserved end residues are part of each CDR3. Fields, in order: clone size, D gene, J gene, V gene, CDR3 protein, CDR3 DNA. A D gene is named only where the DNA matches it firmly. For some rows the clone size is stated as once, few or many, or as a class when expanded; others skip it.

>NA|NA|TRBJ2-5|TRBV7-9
CASSLEGIRSGETQYF
TGTGCCAGCAGCTTAGAGGGGATACGGTCGGGAGAGACCCAGTACTTC
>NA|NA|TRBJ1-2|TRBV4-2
CASSLRENMGLDYGYTF
TGTGCCAGCAGCCTTAGAGAGAACATGGGCTTGGACTATGGCTACACCTTC
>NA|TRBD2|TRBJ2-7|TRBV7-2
CASSFSTSGRREQYF
TGTGCCAGCAGCTTCTCGACTAGCGGGAGACGGGAGCAGTACTTC
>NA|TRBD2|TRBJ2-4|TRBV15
CATSSLGTSGRVAKNIQYF
TGTGCCACCAGCAGCCTCGGGACTAGCGGGAGGGTAGCCAAAAACATTCAGTACTTC
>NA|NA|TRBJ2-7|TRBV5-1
CASSLGPWGRNPYEQYF
TGCGCCAGCAGCTTGGGCCCCTGGGGGAGAAACCCCTACGAGCAGTACTTC
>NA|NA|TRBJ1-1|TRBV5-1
CASNLARTENTEAFF
TGCGCCAGCAACTTGGCCAGGACAGAGAACACTGAAGCTTTCTTT
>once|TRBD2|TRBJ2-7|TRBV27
CASSSGTSVYEQYF
TGTGCCAGCAGTTCGGGGACTAGCGTCTACGAGCAGTACTTC
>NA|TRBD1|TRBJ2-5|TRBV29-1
CSTKNRGWQETQYF
TGCAGCACAAAGAACAGGGGATGGCAAGAGACCCAGTACTTC
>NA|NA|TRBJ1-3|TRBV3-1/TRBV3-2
CASSRVSGNTIYF
TGTGCCAGCAGCCGGGTCTCTGGAAACACCATATATTTT
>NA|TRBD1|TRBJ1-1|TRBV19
CASSIQGAAEAFF
TGTGCCAGTAGTATCCAGGGGGCGGCTGAAGCTTTCTTT
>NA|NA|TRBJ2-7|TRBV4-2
CASSQDRDSSYEQYF
TGTGCCAGCAGCCAAGATCGTGACAGCTCCTACGAGCAGTACTTC
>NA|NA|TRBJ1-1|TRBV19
CASRERPKGPGGITEAFF
TGTGCCAGTAGAGAAAGACCCAAGGGCCCCGGAGGGATCACTGAAGCTTTCTTT
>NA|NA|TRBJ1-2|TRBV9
CASSPRGRAYYGYTF
TGTGCCAGCAGCCCCCGTGGCAGGGCGTACTATGGCTACACCTTC
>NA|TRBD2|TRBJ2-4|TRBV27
CASSKISAGEKNIQYF
TGTGCCAGCAGCAAAATCTCAGCGGGGGAAAAAAACATTCAGTACTTC
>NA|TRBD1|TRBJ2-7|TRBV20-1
CSASTGTGLIEQYF
TGCAGTGCTAGTACCGGGACAGGGTTAATCGAGCAGTACTTC
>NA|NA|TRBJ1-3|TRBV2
CASSAGYSGNTIYF
TGTGCCAGCAGTGCGGGATACTCTGGAAACACCATATATTTT
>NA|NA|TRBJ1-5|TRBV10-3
CAISDGGNNQPQHF
TGTGCCATCAGTGACGGCGGTAACAATCAGCCCCAGCATTTT
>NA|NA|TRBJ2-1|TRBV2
CASSPHRDEQFF
TGTGCCAGCAGCCCTCATCGGGATGAGCAGTTCTTC
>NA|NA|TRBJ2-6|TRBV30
CAWSVPGMSGANVLTF
TGTGCCTGGAGTGTACCGGGTATGAGTGGGGCCAACGTCCTGACTTTC
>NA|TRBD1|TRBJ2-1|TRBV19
CASTPSLGGLYNEQFF
TGTGCCAGTACCCCCTCGTTAGGGGGCCTATACAATGAGCAGTTCTTC
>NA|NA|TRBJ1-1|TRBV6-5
CASRPKGGWSTEAFF
TGTGCCAGCAGACCAAAGGGGGGGTGGAGCACTGAAGCTTTCTTT